Below, one T cell receptor (beta chain) is given with its context. In its sample, this clonotype was seen many times. Its antigen is still unknown. Base qualities are not recorded, but no much larger clone differs from it by a single base. CDR1 SGHTA and CDR2 FQGNSA were looked up in the germline V gene. The germline V end is reduced by 2 bases and the J end by 0 bases; junction bases left unmatched: 9. The CDR3 sequence holds 18 residues, the cysteine and phenylalanine included. The read is trimmed to its CDR3 DNA, 54 bases read in frame from base 1. The source of the sample is a study of T cells in Graves' hyperthyroidism and ophthalmopathy (dated by TCRdb to about 2019). A note on the overall study: Peripheral blood was sampled at the time of initial diagnosis, prior to any treatment. Following sampling, methimazole starting at 30 mg daily was given to hyperthyroidism patients, and high-dose intravenous methylprednisolone was given to ophthalmopathy patients. The study also compared thyroid tissue and blood T-cell repertoires from about six Graves' hyperthyroidism patients. Whether ophthalmopathy could be predicted prospectively was tested in an independent validation cohort made up of about 20 hyperthyroidism patients plus 17 patients who later progressed to ophthalmopathy. The roughly 99 discovery patients were divided at random into training and test sets in a 7:3 ratio. According to the paper, TCR Vbeta CDR3 sequencing was carried out on about 140 peripheral blood samples, which came from 40 to 45 ophthalmopathy, fewer than 80 hyperthyroidism and about 17 progressor patients. A discovery cohort of about a hundred patients, roughly 40 with Graves' ophthalmopathy and 57 with stable Graves' hyperthyroidism, was used to find distinguishing TCR V-J signatures.

On the study overall, not on this receptor specifically: In validation, the model predicted progression to ophthalmopathy a median of about 6 months before onset, with roughly 70% sensitivity and roughly 77% specificity. Ophthalmopathy was separated from stable hyperthyroidism by a 13 V-J signature model, with approximately 86% sensitivity and 81% to 82% specificity obtained in cross-validation and 80%/75% obtained in testing. Sample size was not statistically predetermined, and blinding of investigators to group allocation was not performed. Most expanded thyroid clonotypes (frequency above 0.001) were also detected in blood, a finding suggesting that blood repertoires may reflect thyroid immune responses.

Amplification of TCR beta CDR3 regions was carried out from RNA transcripts. The TCR CDR3 was subjected to a first round of RT-PCR using the HTBI primer set and the Qiagen OneStep RT-PCR kit. Libraries were constructed in a second round of multiplex PCR, after which size selection and purification were performed. Libraries were sequenced paired-end with 100 bp reads on an Illumina HiSeq2000. Per the original workflow: SOAPnuke was used to process the raw data, removing reads that contained adapters or uncalled bases, had a mean Phred below 15, or lacked an exact match to the constant primer or identifier. COPE v1.2.5 was used to merge high-quality paired reads, and clonotypes were defined as unique nucleotide sequences. Clonotypes were aligned to IMGT TRBV, TRBD and TRBJ reference segments using MiTCR v1.1. Analysis was restricted to V-J combinations with a frequency above 0.0001, which covered over 98% of repertoires. A TCS score was defined as the ratio between F50 (clonal expansion) and ExV (chaos), using BLOSUM62-based TCRdist between CDR3 peptides within each V-J. Welch's t-statistics and random forest reduced 450 to 600 V-J features to roughly 13, which were used in a naive Bayes classifier (R e1071). TCRdb trimmed public reads at Q25 via fastp, called clones via MiXCR and kept in-frame beta chains. Each entry merges the rows of one CDR3 protein and shows their most common DNA and genes. The V and J calls were not made by the authors but by TCRdb's processing. This sample is represented by under 300,000 distinct CDR3 sequences; about 14% of them were singletons. The top ten constitute roughly 8% of the sample.

The hyperthyroidism patients were between 18 and 65 years old and newly diagnosed, with a disease duration of less than 2 months. Patients with uncontrolled infections, other autoimmune diseases, pregnancy or lactation were excluded. Diagnoses relied on clinical symptoms, serum thyroxine and TRAb, thyroid ultrasound and orbital computed tomography. For progressor patients, blood was drawn at the first diagnosis of hyperthyroidism, before any ophthalmopathy symptoms had appeared. PBMCs were separated from approximately 9.9 ml of fresh peripheral blood using Ficoll-Paque density gradient centrifugation. Progressor patients were first diagnosed with Graves' hyperthyroidism and then developed ophthalmopathy during follow-up. Trizol reagent was used to extract total RNA, and RNA quality was then checked on an Agilent 2100 Bioanalyzer.

The sequencing input was blood. The source of this sequence is a woman in her twenties or thirties with Graves' hyperthyroidism that later progressed to Graves' ophthalmopathy. The chain couples TRBV7-2 to TRBJ2-4, and TRBD2 matches 8 of the central bases. The DNA is as follows: TGTGCCAGCAGCTTAAGTCCTCTAGCGGGTTTAGCCAAAAACATTCAGTACTTC. This is translated as CASSLSPLAGLAKNIQYF.